Listed below are T cell receptor beta chains from one sample, sequenced in a study of read filtering for tumor transcriptome and immune sequencing. TCRdb reprocessed the reads via MiXCR and lists one record per CDR3 protein. The data contain tens of thousands of distinct CDR3 sequences, around a fifth of them singletons. Sequencing input: a population of CD138-negative cells sorted from bone marrow. The receptors originated from a donor at least 40 years old with multiple myeloma. Each CDR3 is given with its conserved first and last residue. A D gene is named only where the DNA matches it firmly.

V: TRBV7-3
D: .
CDR3: CASSSSGRTEAFF

V: TRBV9
D: .
CDR3: CASSVGTSTDTQYF

V: TRBV20-1
D: .
CDR3: CSARDLRGSSSYNSPLHF

V: TRBV24-1
D: TRBD1
CDR3: CATSDSTGPKGEKLFF

V: TRBV5-1
D: .
CDR3: CASSVTVSTDTQYF

V: TRBV15
D: .
CDR3: CATSRGVARATGNTIYF

V: TRBV10-3
D: .
CDR3: CAIRVGGHSNTGELFF

V: TRBV6-1
D: TRBD1
CDR3: CASRNPGQRNTPNTQYF

V: TRBV10-2
D: TRBD1
CDR3: CASSEPRQGSTEAFF

V: TRBV29-1
D: TRBD1
CDR3: CSDRGPTDTQYF

V: TRBV15
D: .
CDR3: CATSRSTGGPPTGTQYF

V: TRBV20-1
D: .
CDR3: CSARPDQETQYF

V: TRBV19
D: .
CDR3: CASSMPGRQQYF

V: TRBV10-3
D: TRBD1
CDR3: CAISEPWTGNEQFF

V: TRBV7-6
D: .
CDR3: CASSLGARANEQFF

V: TRBV27
D: .
CDR3: CASSFGSSTEAFF

V: TRBV19
D: TRBD2
CDR3: CASSITSAYEQYF

V: TRBV20-1
D: .
CDR3: CSATRGVAYNSPLHF

V: TRBV6-1
D: .
CDR3: CASSRGGTNEKLFF

V: TRBV28
D: TRBD1
CDR3: CASSPIRGQRRETQYF

V: TRBV29-1
D: .
CDR3: CSVIRGSNTGELFF

V: TRBV5-6
D: .
CDR3: CASDRKRGLSYNEQFF

V: TRBV30
D: TRBD1
CDR3: CAWTTGLNSPLHF

V: TRBV7-9
D: .
CDR3: CASSSGIGNQPQHF

V: TRBV28
D: .
CDR3: CASSETGNTEAFF

V: TRBV2
D: .
CDR3: CASSESGSGSYEQYF

V: TRBV6-2/TRBV6-3
D: TRBD2
CDR3: CASTPIGSGGTEQFF

V: TRBV30
D: TRBD1
CDR3: CARDGTGVAFF

V: TRBV30
D: TRBD1
CDR3: CAWSRQGGIGNTIYF

V: TRBV12-3/TRBV12-4
D: .
CDR3: CASSLGAPYEQYF

V: TRBV7-6
D: .
CDR3: CASSLGGSWPTGELFF

V: TRBV7-9
D: .
CDR3: CARSLEGIYNGQFF

V: TRBV12-3/TRBV12-4
D: TRBD2
CDR3: CASSTSLAGGDTQYF

V: TRBV7-3
D: .
CDR3: CASSWPGREDNEQFF

V: TRBV5-4
D: .
CDR3: CASSRSGQSYNEQFF

V: TRBV6-5
D: .
CDR3: CASTRDGDTEAFF

V: TRBV2
D: .
CDR3: CASSEAGIGEKLFF

V: TRBV25-1
D: .
CDR3: CASSEFFGRGGEAFF

V: TRBV14
D: TRBD1
CDR3: CASSPGQGPSEQYF

V: TRBV7-9
D: .
CDR3: CASSLIPFRGRVFSNTEAFF

V: TRBV7-3
D: TRBD2
CDR3: CASSLGTSEYNEQFF

V: TRBV12-3/TRBV12-4
D: .
CDR3: CASSLRPSNTEAFF

V: TRBV29-1
D: TRBD1
CDR3: CSTPGQGVGGYTF